This TCR beta chain was retrieved from a study of T cells in localized non-small cell lung cancer. Using immunoSEQ multiplex PCR, the repertoire was profiled, and TCRdb retains in-frame clones only, with some absent. The data hold nearly 25,000 clones, with 80% to 95% observed a single time. Per the germline V gene, CDR1 is MNHNY and CDR2 is SVGAGI (reference sequence). CDR3 length: 13 amino acids. Points from the study as a whole: Heterogeneity cannot be ruled out, as sequencing used one tumor region only. Prolonged overall survival went with higher T cell density in the blood. Of the tissues analyzed, uninvolved adjacent lung showed maximal T cell clonality, greater than tumor. Paired adjacent lung recovered a median about 60 of the top 100 tumor clones.

As concerns this clone: Its matching antigen is unknown.

The gene calls are TRBV6-6 and TRBJ2-4, with D maybe TRBD2 (5 bases). This TCR derives from a man aged 35-75 years with stage III squamous cell lung carcinoma. The sequences come from peripheral blood, collected before any cancer treatment. The CDR3 protein is CATSRGSKNIQYF. The CDR3 DNA reads as TGTGCAACCAGCCGGGGTTCCAAAAACATTCAGTACTTC.